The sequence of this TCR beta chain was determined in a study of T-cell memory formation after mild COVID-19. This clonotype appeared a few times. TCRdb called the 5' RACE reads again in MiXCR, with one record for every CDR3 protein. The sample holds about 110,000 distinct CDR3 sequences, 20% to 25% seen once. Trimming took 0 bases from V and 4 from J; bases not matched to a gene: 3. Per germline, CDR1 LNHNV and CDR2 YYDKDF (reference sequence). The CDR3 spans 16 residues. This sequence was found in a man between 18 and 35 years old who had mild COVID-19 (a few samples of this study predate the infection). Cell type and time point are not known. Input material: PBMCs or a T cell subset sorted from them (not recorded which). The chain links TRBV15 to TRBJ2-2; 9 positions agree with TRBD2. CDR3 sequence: CATSRESSGGTGELFF. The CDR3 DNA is TGTGCCACCAGCAGAGAAAGTAGCGGGGGCACCGGGGAGCTGTTTTTT.